The rows below give T cell receptor beta chains drawn from one sample of a study of CD8 T cells in Susac syndrome. Via MiXCR, TCRdb re-called the immunoSEQ multiplex PCR reads, giving one row per CDR3 protein. This table holds around 160,000 distinct CDR3 sequences, around 94% found once. The sample was CD4+ T cells from PBMCs. The receptors were gathered from a human donor in good health. The CDR3 runs from the conserved cysteine through the conserved F or W. Each record gives: J gene, clone size, V gene, D gene, CDR3 DNA, CDR3 protein. D genes are given only for firm matches. For some rows the clone size is stated as once, few or many, or as a class when expanded; others skip it.

>TRBJ2-7|-|TRBV27|TRBD1
TGTGCCAGCGGCCGCGGACAGGCCTCCTACGAGCAGTACTTC
CASGRGQASYEQYF
>TRBJ2-6|-|TRBV7-2|-
TGTGCCAGCAGCTTAGCGCCCGGGTCGTCTGGGGCCAACGTCCTGACTTTC
CASSLAPGSSGANVLTF
>TRBJ2-7|-|TRBV7-7|-
TGTGCTAGCAGCGCCCGGGACTCAGACGACCCGTTCGAGCAGTACTTC
CASSARDSDDPFEQYF
>TRBJ2-3|-|TRBV29-1|TRBD1
TGCAGCGCGGGACAGGGGAATGCGGATACGCAGTATTTT
CSAGQGNADTQYF
>TRBJ2-6|once|TRBV4-3|-
TGCGCCAGCAGCCAAGACTGGTTCTCTGGGGCCAACGTCCTGACTTTC
CASSQDWFSGANVLTF
>TRBJ2-5|-|TRBV28|TRBD1
TGTGCCAGCAGTTCAAGGTGGACAGGGGACCAAGAGACCCAGTACTTC
CASSSRWTGDQETQYF
>TRBJ2-7|once|TRBV20-1|-
TGCAGTGCTCACAGGGAAACTTACGAGCAGTACTTC
CSAHRETYEQYF
>TRBJ1-2|-|TRBV6-5|-
TGTGCCAGCCGAGGACCGAACTATGGCTACACCTTC
CASRGPNYGYTF
>TRBJ2-7|-|TRBV14|TRBD1
TGTGCCAGCAGCCGGGACAGCTCTGCCTACGAGCAGTACTTC
CASSRDSSAYEQYF
>TRBJ2-5|-|TRBV6-1|-
TGTGCCAGCAGTGAAGTCGGACAAGAGACCCAGTACTTC
CASSEVGQETQYF
>TRBJ2-1|-|TRBV28|TRBD1
TGTGCCAGCAGACTCCGGGACAGGGGGCTAAATGAGCAGTTCTTC
CASRLRDRGLNEQFF
>TRBJ1-6|-|TRBV12-3/TRBV12-4|-
TGTGCCAGCAGTTTAGCTGGGCAGGGAGTCGGATCACCCCTCCACTTT
CASSLAGQGVGSPLHF
>TRBJ1-5|-|TRBV2|-
TGTGCCAGCAGTCCACGGACGGGAAGCAATCAGCCCCAGCATTTT
CASSPRTGSNQPQHF
>TRBJ2-3|-|TRBV6-2/TRBV6-3|TRBD1
TGTGCCAGCAGTACCGGACAGGGCGGCACAGATACGCAGTATTTT
CASSTGQGGTDTQYF
>TRBJ2-5|-|TRBV12-3/TRBV12-4|-
TGTGCCAGCAGTAGAGGGTCGTCCCAGTACTTC
CASSRGSSQYF
>TRBJ1-1|-|TRBV28|-
TGTGCCAGCAGTTTACAGAAGTTGAACACTGAAGCTTTCTTT
CASSLQKLNTEAFF
>TRBJ1-1|-|TRBV29-1|-
TGCAGCGTTGATCTAGGGGTGAACACTGAAGCTTTCTTT
CSVDLGVNTEAFF
>TRBJ2-5|-|TRBV5-1|-
TGCGCCAGCAGCTTGGCATCTAACCAAGAGACCCAGTACTTC
CASSLASNQETQYF
>TRBJ1-6|-|TRBV3-1|-
TGTGCCAGCAGCCAGGGCGGGGCCGGGAATTCACCCCTCCACTTT
CASSQGGAGNSPLHF
>TRBJ2-7|once|TRBV30|TRBD1
TGTGCCTGGAGTGGGACAGGGGCCCGGCATTTCTACGAGCAGTACTTC
CAWSGTGARHFYEQYF
>TRBJ2-3|-|TRBV19|-
TGTGCCAGTTGCCCTCGACTAGGTCTGACAGATACGCAGTATTTT
CASCPRLGLTDTQYF
>TRBJ2-3|-|TRBV7-9|-
TGTGCCAGCAGCCCCCGGACGGGCTCCGGTACAGATACGCAGTATTTT
CASSPRTGSGTDTQYF
>TRBJ1-6|-|TRBV23-1|TRBD1
TGCGCCAGCGACCCTATGGGACAGAAAAGTCCCCCTCTCCACTTT
CASDPMGQKSPPLHF
>TRBJ2-7|-|TRBV12-3/TRBV12-4|-
TGTGCCAGCAGTTTAGAGGGGCCGGGCTACGAGCAGTACTTC
CASSLEGPGYEQYF
>TRBJ1-1|-|TRBV20-1|-
TGCAGTGCTAGTGGGTTTGAGTCCTCGGGGAGGGCTTTCTTT
CSASGFESSGRAFF
>TRBJ2-1|-|TRBV20-1|TRBD2
TGCAGTGCTAGGGGACTAGCGGGGGATTCCTACAATGAGCAGTTCTTC
CSARGLAGDSYNEQFF
>TRBJ2-5|-|TRBV12-3/TRBV12-4|TRBD2
TGTGCCAGCAAACTAGCGGGGGGCCTAGGGAAAGAGACCCAGTACTTC
CASKLAGGLGKETQYF
>TRBJ1-2|-|TRBV6-5|TRBD1
TGTGCCAGCAGTTCCGGAGGGGGCAGCTATGGCTACACCTTC
CASSSGGGSYGYTF
>TRBJ1-1|-|TRBV29-1|-
TGCAGCGCCGCCCAGGTCGAAGCTTTCTTT
CSAAQVEAFF
>TRBJ2-7|-|TRBV27|TRBD1
TGTGCCAGCGGGGACAGGGGGCGCGGGGCCTCCTACGAGCAGTACTTC
CASGDRGRGASYEQYF
>TRBJ2-1|few|TRBV7-9|-
TGTGCCAGCAGCTTAGCCGGCGGGGATGAGCAGTTCTTC
CASSLAGGDEQFF
>TRBJ1-2|-|TRBV5-8|TRBD1
TGTGCCAGCAGAACCCGTGGACAGGGCTTCTATGGCTACACCTTC
CASRTRGQGFYGYTF
>TRBJ1-2|-|TRBV27|-
TGTGCCAGCAGTTTATCTCGCAGCGAGGGACTCTATGGCTACACCTTC
CASSLSRSEGLYGYTF
>TRBJ1-1|-|TRBV6-5|-
TGTGCCAGCAGCCGCCGGGACGGAATGAACACTGAAGCTTTCTTT
CASSRRDGMNTEAFF
>TRBJ2-1|-|TRBV7-2|-
TGTGCCAGCAGCTTAGAGGCAGGGGAGCAGTTCTTC
CASSLEAGEQFF
>TRBJ1-1|-|TRBV12-3/TRBV12-4|TRBD1
TGTGCCAGCAGCCTCGGACAGGGGATAGAAGCTTTCTTT
CASSLGQGIEAFF
>TRBJ2-1|-|TRBV20-1|TRBD2
TGCAGTGCTAGAGGCACCCGGGGTAGCGGGTTGTATGAGCAGTTCTTC
CSARGTRGSGLYEQFF
>TRBJ2-7|-|TRBV20-1|TRBD1
TGCAGTGCTAACCCCCGGACAGGGACAACCTACGAGCAGTACTTC
CSANPRTGTTYEQYF
>TRBJ2-7|-|TRBV20-1|-
TGCAGTGCTAGGAGTAGCTACGAGCAGTACTTC
CSARSSYEQYF
>TRBJ1-2|-|TRBV12-3/TRBV12-4|-
TGTGCCAGCAGTTTCAGGGCGGATGGCTACACCTTC
CASSFRADGYTF
>TRBJ2-7|once|TRBV20-1|-
TGCAGTGCTAGAGAGGCGGGTCTGGGGAACGAGCAGTACTTC
CSAREAGLGNEQYF
>TRBJ1-2|-|TRBV12-3/TRBV12-4|-
TGTGCCAGCAGGGCCCCCCGGGCTCCCTATGGCTACACCTTC
CASRAPRAPYGYTF
>TRBJ1-6|-|TRBV5-1|-
TGCGCCAGCAGCTTGGATACGGGGCCCAAGAATTCACCCCTCCACTTT
CASSLDTGPKNSPLHF
>TRBJ2-1|-|TRBV27|-
TGTGCCAGCAGTCTGGCTGGGGGAGTCTCCAATGAGCAGTTCTTC
CASSLAGGVSNEQFF
>TRBJ2-1|-|TRBV11-1|-
TGTGCCAGCAGCCGGCATAACAATGAGCAGTTCTTC
CASSRHNNEQFF
>TRBJ1-5|-|TRBV6-5|-
TGTGCCAGCAGCCGAACGCCCGCTCATCAGCCCCAGCATTTT
CASSRTPAHQPQHF
>TRBJ2-7|-|TRBV2|-
TGTGCCAGCAGTGCCCCCGAAGGGTACGAGCAGTACTTC
CASSAPEGYEQYF
>TRBJ2-3|-|TRBV5-1|-
TGCGCCAGCAGCCCTACGGGACCCCGCACAGATACGCAGTATTTT
CASSPTGPRTDTQYF
>TRBJ2-1|-|TRBV6-5|TRBD2
TGTGCCAGCAGTTACTCGTCGGCTAGCGGAACCTACAATGAGCAGTTCTTC
CASSYSSASGTYNEQFF
>TRBJ2-3|-|TRBV29-1|TRBD2
TGCAGCGTCGGTGTTCGGCGGGGGGGCCCACGGCAGTATTTT
CSVGVRRGGPRQYF